This T cell receptor beta chain was observed in a study of spatial heterogeneity in lung cancer. Study findings and constraints: Ubiquitous expanded tumor TCRs surfaced in blood more at resection than they did at follow-up.

Per the germline V gene, CDR1 is DFQATT and CDR2 is SNEGSKA (reference sequence). This CDR3 is built from 15 residues. The J segment lost 4 bases and the V segment lost 5 bases, leaving 13 bases of the junction unmatched. Documented time point: blood at routine non-recurrence follow-up after resection. MiXCR, run by TCRdb on the 5' RACE reads, gives a single entry per CDR3 protein. The profile covers 35,000 to 55,000 distinct CDR3 sequences, with 20% to 25% appearing a single time and approximately 7.2% taken by the ten largest. This clonotype showed up just a few times. Its antigen remains unidentified.

This receptor was identified in a female donor with early-stage non-small cell lung cancer. The gene calls are TRBV20-1 and TRBJ1-1; 7 bases line up with TRBD1. The sequenced sample was PBMCs, obtained at follow-up. DNA for the CDR3: TGCAGTGCTCCCAGGGGAGGGGGCGCATTCACTGAAGCTTTCTTT. It codes for CSAPRGGGAFTEAFF.